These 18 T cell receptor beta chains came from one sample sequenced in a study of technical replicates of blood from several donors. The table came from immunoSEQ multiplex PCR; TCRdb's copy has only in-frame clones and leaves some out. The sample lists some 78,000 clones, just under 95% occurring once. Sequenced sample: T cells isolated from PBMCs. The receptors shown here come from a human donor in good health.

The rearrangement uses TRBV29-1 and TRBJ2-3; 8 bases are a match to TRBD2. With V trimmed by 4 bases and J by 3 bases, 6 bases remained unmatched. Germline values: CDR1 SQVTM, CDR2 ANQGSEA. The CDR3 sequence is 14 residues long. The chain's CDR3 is CSVGSGGGTDTQYF. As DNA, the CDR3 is TGCAGCGTTGGGTCGGGAGGGGGGACAGATACGCAGTATTTT.

DNA for the CDR3: TGCGCCACCGCGGACAACATGAACACTGAAGCTTTCTTT. Its protein product is CATADNMNTEAFF. V gene TRBV5-1 combines with J gene TRBJ1-1; D possibly corresponds to TRBD1 (5 bases). V shed 9 bases and J shed 0 bases, with 12 bases lying between them. This CDR3 has 13 amino acids. Per germline, CDR1 SGHRS and CDR2 YFSETQ.

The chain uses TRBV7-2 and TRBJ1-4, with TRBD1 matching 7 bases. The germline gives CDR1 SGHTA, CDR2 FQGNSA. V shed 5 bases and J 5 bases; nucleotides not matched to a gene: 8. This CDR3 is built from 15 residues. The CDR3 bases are TGTGCCAGCAGCCTATTTGAGACAGGGAATGAAAAACTGTTTTTT. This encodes CASSLFETGNEKLFF.

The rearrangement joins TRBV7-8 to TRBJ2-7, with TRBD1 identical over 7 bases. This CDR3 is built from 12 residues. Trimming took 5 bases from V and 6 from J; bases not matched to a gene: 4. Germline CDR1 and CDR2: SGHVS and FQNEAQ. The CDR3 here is CASSRQGFEQYF. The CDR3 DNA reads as TGTGCCAGCAGCAGACAGGGTTTCGAGCAGTACTTC.

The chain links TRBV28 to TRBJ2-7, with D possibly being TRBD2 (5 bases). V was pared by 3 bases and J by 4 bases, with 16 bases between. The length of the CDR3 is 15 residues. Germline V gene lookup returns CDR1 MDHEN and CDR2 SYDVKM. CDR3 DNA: TGTGCCAGCAGTTTTGGGCAGGAGGTAATGTACGAGCAGTACTTC. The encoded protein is CASSFGQEVMYEQYF.

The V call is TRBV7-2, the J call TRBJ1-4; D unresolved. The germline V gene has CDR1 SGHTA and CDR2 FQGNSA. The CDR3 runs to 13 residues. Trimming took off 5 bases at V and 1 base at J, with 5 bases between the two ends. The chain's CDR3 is CASSRGTNEKLFF. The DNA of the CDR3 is TGTGCCAGCAGCCGAGGAACTAATGAAAAACTGTTTTTT.

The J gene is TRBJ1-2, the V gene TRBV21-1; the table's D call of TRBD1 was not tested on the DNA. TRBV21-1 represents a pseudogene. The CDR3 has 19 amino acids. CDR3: CASSLGTGPGLANYYGYTF. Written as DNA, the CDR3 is TGTGCCAGCTCCCTTGGGACAGGGCCGGGTTTAGCTAACTACTATGGCTACACCTTC.

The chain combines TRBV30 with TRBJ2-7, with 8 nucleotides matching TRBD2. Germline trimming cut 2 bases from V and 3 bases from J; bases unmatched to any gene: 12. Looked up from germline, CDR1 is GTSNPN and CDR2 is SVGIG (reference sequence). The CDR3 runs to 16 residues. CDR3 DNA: TGTGCCTGGAGTTCTGGGCCAGTCGGGAGGGACTACGAGCAGTACTTC. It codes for CAWSSGPVGRDYEQYF. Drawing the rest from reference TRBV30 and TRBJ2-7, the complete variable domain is SQTIHQWPATLVQPVGSPLSLECTVEGTSNPNLYWYRQAAGRGLQLLFYSVGIGQISSEVPQNLSASRPQDRQFILSSKKLLLSDSGFYLCAWSSGPVGRDYEQYFGPGTRLTVT.

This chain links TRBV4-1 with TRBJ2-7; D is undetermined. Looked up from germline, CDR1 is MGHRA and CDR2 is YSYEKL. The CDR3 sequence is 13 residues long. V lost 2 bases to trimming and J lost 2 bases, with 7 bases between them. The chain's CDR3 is CASSQILTYEQYF. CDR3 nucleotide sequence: TGCGCCAGCAGCCAAATTTTAACCTACGAGCAGTACTTC.

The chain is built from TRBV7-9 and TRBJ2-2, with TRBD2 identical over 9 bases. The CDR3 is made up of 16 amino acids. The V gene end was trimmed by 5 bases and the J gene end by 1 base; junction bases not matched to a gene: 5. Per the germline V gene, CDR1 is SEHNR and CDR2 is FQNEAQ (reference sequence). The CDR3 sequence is CASSPGLAQNTGELFF. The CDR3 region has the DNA TGTGCCAGCAGCCCGGGACTAGCCCAGAACACCGGGGAGCTGTTTTTT.

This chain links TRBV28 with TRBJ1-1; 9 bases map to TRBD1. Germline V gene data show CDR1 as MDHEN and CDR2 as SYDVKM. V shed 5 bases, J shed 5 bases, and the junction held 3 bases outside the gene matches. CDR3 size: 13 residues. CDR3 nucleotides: TGTGCCAGCAGTCTACAGGGGGCGACTGAAGCTTTCTTT. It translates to CASSLQGATEAFF.

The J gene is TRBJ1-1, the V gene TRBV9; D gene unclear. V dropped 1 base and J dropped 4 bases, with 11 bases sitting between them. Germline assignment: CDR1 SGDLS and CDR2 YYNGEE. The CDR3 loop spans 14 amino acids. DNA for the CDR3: TGTGCCAGCAGCGTAACCGGGAAGGGCACTGAAGCTTTCTTT. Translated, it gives CASSVTGKGTEAFF. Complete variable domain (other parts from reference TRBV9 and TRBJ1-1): DSGVTQTPKHLITATGQRVTLRCSPRSGDLSVYWYQQSLDQGLQFLIQYYNGEERAKGNILERFSAQQFPDLHSELNLSSLELGDSALYFCASSVTGKGTEAFFGQGTRLTVV.

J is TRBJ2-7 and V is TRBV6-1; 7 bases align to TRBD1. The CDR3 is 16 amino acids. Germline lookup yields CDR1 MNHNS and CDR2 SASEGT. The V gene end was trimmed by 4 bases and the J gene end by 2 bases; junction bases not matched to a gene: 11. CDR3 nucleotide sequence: TGTGCCAGCAGTGCCACACCGACAGGGTCCCCCTACGAGCAGTACTTC. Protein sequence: CASSATPTGSPYEQYF.

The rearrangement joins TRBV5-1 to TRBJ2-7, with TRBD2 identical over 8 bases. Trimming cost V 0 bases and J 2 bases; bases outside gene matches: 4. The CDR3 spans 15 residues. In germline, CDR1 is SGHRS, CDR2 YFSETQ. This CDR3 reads CASSLVGSGAYEQYF. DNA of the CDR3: TGCGCCAGCAGCTTGGTAGGTAGCGGGGCCTACGAGCAGTACTTC.

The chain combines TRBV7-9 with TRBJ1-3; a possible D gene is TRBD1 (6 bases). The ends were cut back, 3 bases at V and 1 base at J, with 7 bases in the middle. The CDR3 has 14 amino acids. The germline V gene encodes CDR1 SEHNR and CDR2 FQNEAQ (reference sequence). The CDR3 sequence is CASSFGQSGNTIYF. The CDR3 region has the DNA TGTGCCAGCAGCTTTGGACAGTCTGGAAACACCATATATTTT. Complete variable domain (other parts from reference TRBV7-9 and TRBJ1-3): DTGVSQNPRHKITKRGQNVTFRCDPISEHNRLYWYRQTLGQGPEFLTYFQNEAQLEKSRLLSDRFSAERPKGSFSTLEIQRTEQGDSAMYLCASSFGQSGNTIYFGEGSWLTVV.

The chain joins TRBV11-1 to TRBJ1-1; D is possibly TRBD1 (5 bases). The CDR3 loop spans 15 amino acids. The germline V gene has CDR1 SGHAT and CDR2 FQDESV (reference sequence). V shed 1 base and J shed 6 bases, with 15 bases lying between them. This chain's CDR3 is CASSLVVRDSPEAFF. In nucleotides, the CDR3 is TGTGCCAGCAGCTTAGTTGTCAGGGATTCCCCTGAAGCTTTCTTT.

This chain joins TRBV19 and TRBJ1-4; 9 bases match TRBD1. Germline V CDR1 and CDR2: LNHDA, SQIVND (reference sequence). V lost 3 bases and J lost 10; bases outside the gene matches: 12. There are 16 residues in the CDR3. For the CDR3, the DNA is TGTGCCAGTAGTATTGGCTGGGGACAGGGAATCGGAAAACTGTTTTTT. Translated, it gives CASSIGWGQGIGKLFF.

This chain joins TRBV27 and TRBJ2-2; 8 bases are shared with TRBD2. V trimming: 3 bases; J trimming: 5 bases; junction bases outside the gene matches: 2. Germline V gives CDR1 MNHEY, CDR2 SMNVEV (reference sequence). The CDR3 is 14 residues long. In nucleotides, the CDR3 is TGTGCCAGCAGTTTGGCTAGCGGGACCGGGGAGCTGTTTTTT. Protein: CASSLASGTGELFF.